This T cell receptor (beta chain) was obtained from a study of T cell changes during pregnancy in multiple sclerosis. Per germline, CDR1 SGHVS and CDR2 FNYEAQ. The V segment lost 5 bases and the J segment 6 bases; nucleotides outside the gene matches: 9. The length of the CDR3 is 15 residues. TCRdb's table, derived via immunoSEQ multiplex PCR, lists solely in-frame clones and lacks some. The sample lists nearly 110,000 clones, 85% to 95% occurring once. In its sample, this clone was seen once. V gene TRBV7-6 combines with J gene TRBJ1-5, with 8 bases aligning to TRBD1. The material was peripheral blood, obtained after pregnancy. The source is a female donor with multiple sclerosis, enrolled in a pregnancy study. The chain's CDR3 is CASSARTGTGQPQHF. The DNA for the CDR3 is TGTGCCAGCAGCGCCAGGACAGGGACGGGTCAGCCCCAGCATTTT.